One and the same sample provided the 26 T cell receptor beta chains below, sequenced in a study of blood T cells in healthy people across ages. With a J-beta primer mix and a sample-barcoded 5' primer, a second PCR ran 7 to 11 cycles. TCRdb re-analysed the 5' RACE reads in MiXCR, keeping a single row per CDR3 protein. This sample has about 580,000 distinct CDR3 sequences, with around 48% found just once. Material for sequencing was blood. The receptors shown here come from a man at least 80 years old in good health.

The chain combines TRBV6-6 with TRBJ2-1; either TRBD1 or TRBD2 may fit D (6 bases each). The germline V gene has CDR1 MNHNY and CDR2 SVGAGI (reference sequence). This CDR3 has 16 residues. CDR3 bases: TGTACTAGCAGGGAAACTCAGGGGACCTCCTACAATGAGCAGTTCTTC. Amino acids: CTSRETQGTSYNEQFF.

In its sample, this clonotype was seen a few times. The chain carries TRBV4-3 and TRBJ1-4; weak D call: TRBD1 (5 bases). CDR3 length: 17 residues. V shed 3 bases and J shed 3 bases, with 17 bases lying between them. Germline V gives CDR1 LGHNA, CDR2 YSLEER. The CDR3 region is CASSQEGNDSPNEKLFF. The CDR3, as DNA: TGCGCCAGCAGCCAGGAAGGGAACGACAGTCCTAATGAAAAACTGTTTTTT.

J is TRBJ2-7 and V is TRBV5-1, with 9 positions matching TRBD1. The J call is doubtful: the DNA matches TRBJ2-5 better. The CDR3 extends over 14 amino acids. Germline CDR1 and CDR2: SGHRS and YFSETQ. CDR3 DNA: TGCGCCAGCAGCCATGGACAGGGGCAAGAGACCCAGTACTTC. As protein: CASSHGQGQETQYF.

This clonotype was counted only a few times. The genes are TRBV7-2 and TRBJ2-3; TRBD2 matches 10 bases. The length of the CDR3 is 15 residues. Unmatched junction bases numbered 8, after V lost 5 bases and J lost 6 bases. Germline-derived CDR1 and CDR2 are SGHTA and FQGNSA. The CDR3 sequence is CASSPGLAGVDTQYF. CDR3 in DNA: TGTGCCAGCAGCCCCGGGCTAGCGGGGGTGGATACGCAGTATTTT. Full variable domain (missing parts from reference TRBV7-2 and TRBJ2-3): GAGVSQSPSNKVTEKGKDVELRCDPISGHTALYWYRQSLGQGLEFLIYFQGNSAPDKSGLPSDRFSAERTGGSVSTLTIQRTQQEDSAVYLCASSPGLAGVDTQYFGPGTRLTVL.

V and J are TRBV12-3 or TRBV12-4 and TRBJ1-3; D gene uncertain. Trimming shortened V by 6 bases and J by 9 bases, and 9 bases separated the two germline ends. This CDR3 is 11 amino acids long. The CDR3 region is CASSHRGTIYF. The DNA for the CDR3 is TGTGCCAGCAGCCACCGTGGCACCATATATTTT.

The rearrangement uses TRBV20-1 and TRBJ2-1, with a weak D call TRBD2 (5 bases). Between the trimmed V and J ends, which lost 0 bases and 8 bases, there was a span of 8 bases. CDR1 is DFQATT and CDR2 is SNEGSKA in the germline V gene (reference sequence). The CDR3 consists of 12 residues. For the CDR3, the DNA is TGCAGTGCTAGAGATACGGGGTATGAGCAGTTCTTC. This translates into CSARDTGYEQFF.

Ten or more counts support this clonotype. The genes are TRBV6-1 and TRBJ2-7, with TRBD1 as a possible D gene (5 bases). The CDR3 covers 18 residues. Trimming took 5 bases from V and 0 from J, leaving 23 bases between them. Per the germline V gene, CDR1 is MNHNS and CDR2 is SASEGT. The CDR3 reads CASSPLRTGPLISYEQYF. Here the CDR3 DNA reads TGTGCCAGCAGTCCCCTCCGAACAGGCCCGTTAATCTCCTACGAGCAGTACTTC.

This clonotype was picked up a small number of times. This chain links TRBV20-1 with TRBJ2-7; D is possibly TRBD1 or TRBD2 (5 bases each). The V end lost 5 bases, the J end lost 3 bases, and 14 bases lay between the germline ends. The germline gives CDR1 DFQATT, CDR2 SNEGSKA (reference sequence). The CDR3 has 13 residues. The CDR3 reads CSAPAGTHYEQYF. The CDR3 nucleotides are TGCAGTGCTCCCGCAGGGACCCACTACGAGCAGTACTTC.

The gene calls are TRBV20-1 and TRBJ2-7; the match to TRBD1 covers 8 bases. The CDR3 consists of 12 residues. Germline CDR1 reads DFQATT; CDR2 reads SNEGSKA (reference sequence). The CDR3, as DNA: TGCAGCGGCCGCGGACAGGGCTACGAGCAGTACTTC. Translated: CSGRGQGYEQYF.

This chain uses TRBV4-2 with TRBJ2-1; the D is unclear. The V end was cut by 0 bases, the J end by 3 bases, with 9 bases between. There are 15 residues in the CDR3. In germline, CDR1 is LGHNA, CDR2 YNFKEQ. The CDR3 here is CASSQDLPSYNEQFF. For the CDR3, the DNA is TGTGCCAGCAGCCAAGACCTACCCAGCTACAATGAGCAGTTCTTC.

This chain links TRBV27 with TRBJ2-7; weak D call: TRBD1 (6 bases). Trimming cost V 3 bases and J 7 bases, with 16 bases left between them. The CDR3 extends over 14 amino acids. Germline lookup yields CDR1 MNHEY and CDR2 SMNVEV (reference sequence). DNA of the CDR3: TGTGCCAGCAGTTTGGGGGCCCCCGATTGGGAGCAGTACTTC. Amino acid sequence: CASSLGAPDWEQYF.

As for this clonotype: A read error may explain this, as a much larger clone is one base away. The chain couples TRBV7-2 to TRBJ2-3, with TRBD2 matching 8 bases. With 5 bases clipped from V and 7 bases from J, the junction kept 8 bases outside the gene matches. The CDR3 loop spans 14 amino acids. The germline CDR1 and CDR2 sequences are SGHTA and FQGNSA. The CDR3 loop is CASSVSSGSNTQYF. The DNA for the CDR3 is TGTGCCAGCAGCGTATCAAGCGGGAGTAATACGCAGTATTTT. The whole variable domain, filled in from reference TRBV7-2 and TRBJ2-3, reads GAGVSQSPSNKVTEKGKDVELRCDPISGHTALYWYRQSLGQGLEFLIYFQGNSAPDKSGLPSDRFSAERTGGSVSTLTIQRTQQEDSAVYLCASSVSSGSNTQYFGPGTRLTVL.

Comment on this clonotype: The junction shows a germline mismatch at one end, possibly a read error. CDR3 in DNA: TGCGGTGCTAGTGACAGGGGGATCTACAATGAGCAGTTCTTC. Translation gives CGASDRGIYNEQFF. The genes are TRBV20-1 and TRBJ2-1, with TRBD1 matching 9 bases. CDR1 and CDR2 (germline): DFQATT, SNEGSKA (reference sequence). This CDR3 comprises 14 residues.

This clonotype was found many times. CDR3 DNA: TGTGCCAGCAGTTACACAGGGATTGGGCGAGCTTTCTTT. Translated: CASSYTGIGRAFF. The chain is built from TRBV6-6 and TRBJ1-1; weak D call: TRBD1 (6 bases). The V gene's germline CDR1 is MNHNY and CDR2 SVGAGI (reference sequence). The V gene lost 2 bases and the J gene lost 10 bases, with 14 bases spanning the gap. The CDR3 length is 13 residues.

The chain employs TRBV20-1 and TRBJ1-5; TRBD1 agrees at 9 bases. With V trimmed by 6 bases and J by 4 bases, 13 bases remained unmatched. In germline, CDR1 is DFQATT, CDR2 SNEGSKA (reference sequence). This CDR3 region has 16 residues. The CDR3, as DNA: TGCAGTGCGAGCGGACAGGGGTTTGTCAGGAATCAGCCCCAGCATTTT. Amino acid sequence: CSASGQGFVRNQPQHF.

The chain employs TRBV2 and TRBJ1-6; possibly TRBD1 for D (6 bases). CDR3 size: 13 residues. Between the trimmed V and J ends, which lost 3 bases and 10 bases, there was a span of 10 bases. CDR1 and CDR2 (germline): SNHLY, FYNNEI. The CDR3: CASSDRGGSPLHF. CDR3 in DNA: TGTGCCAGCAGTGACAGGGGAGGGTCACCCCTCCACTTT.

This chain links TRBV11-2 with TRBJ2-1; the D gene could be TRBD1 or TRBD2 (5 bases each). Trimming cost V 0 bases and J 6 bases, with 15 bases left between them. The CDR3 loop spans 16 amino acids. CDR1 and CDR2 from the germline V gene are SGHAT and FQNNGV. In DNA form, the CDR3 reads TGTGCCAGCAGCTTAGATAACCGGGAAAGGGGCAATGAGCAGTTCTTC. It yields the protein CASSLDNRERGNEQFF.

The CDR3 protein is CASSPRDRGFNGEQFF. The CDR3 DNA follows: TGCGCCAGCAGCCCACGGGACAGGGGATTTAATGGTGAGCAGTTCTTC. This chain uses TRBV4-3 with TRBJ2-1; 10 bases agree with TRBD1. Germline CDR1 and CDR2: LGHNA and YSLEER. The CDR3 extends over 16 amino acids. J was trimmed by 9 bases and V by 4 bases; bases with no gene match: 12.

The V call is TRBV7-9, the J call TRBJ2-2, with 10 positions matching TRBD1. The ends lost 2 bases at V and 6 bases at J; junction bases unmatched: 6. CDR3 size: 16 residues. Germline values: CDR1 SEHNR, CDR2 FQNEAQ (reference sequence). The CDR3 DNA sequence: TGTGCCAGCAGCTTAAGGGACAGGGGCGACGCCGGGGAGCTGTTTTTT. It is translated as CASSLRDRGDAGELFF.

This clonotype appeared once. The chain recombines TRBV28 with TRBJ1-4; D might be TRBD1 (6 bases). Deletions cut 6 bases from V and 5 bases from J, with 16 bases between. The CDR3 length is 15 residues. Germline-derived CDR1 and CDR2 are MDHEN and SYDVKM. The CDR3 coding sequence is TGTGCCAGCAGCCGATTGACCCAGGGGAATGAAAAACTGTTTTTT. Translating it yields CASSRLTQGNEKLFF.

This clonotype was seen only a few times. The V and J genes are TRBV5-1 and TRBJ2-1; 7 bases fit TRBD1. Germline CDR1 SGHRS, CDR2 YFSETQ. Germline trimming cut 0 bases from V and 6 bases from J; bases unmatched to any gene: 9. This CDR3 is 16 amino acids long. This CDR3 reads CASSLAGDRRANEQFF. CDR3 coding DNA: TGCGCCAGCAGCTTGGCCGGGGACAGAAGGGCCAATGAGCAGTTCTTC. The variable domain in full, with the rest retrieved from reference TRBV5-1 and TRBJ2-1, is KAGVTQTPRYLIKTRGQQVTLSCSPISGHRSVSWYQQTPGQGLQFLFEYFSETQRNKGNFPGRFSGRQFSNSRSEMNVSTLELGDSALYLCASSLAGDRRANEQFFGPGTRLTVL.

The chain employs TRBV25-1 and TRBJ1-5; D is unresolved. The CDR3 contains 14 residues. The germline V gene has CDR1 MGHDK and CDR2 SYGVNS. Trimming stripped 2 bases from V and 1 base from J, with 6 bases between. CDR3 coding DNA: TGTGCCAGCAGTGAAGGTGGGAGCAATCAGCCCCAGCATTTT. Its translation is CASSEGGSNQPQHF. The variable domain in full, with the rest retrieved from reference TRBV25-1 and TRBJ1-5, is EADIYQTPRYLVIGTGKKITLECSQTMGHDKMYWYQQDPGMELHLIHYSYGVNSTEKGDLSSESTVSRIRTEHFPLTLESARPSHTSQYLCASSEGGSNQPQHFGDGTRLSIL.

This clonotype has more than one count but fewer than ten. This chain connects TRBV3-1 to TRBJ1-4; 8 bases match TRBD1. The CDR3 has 16 amino acids. Germline-derived CDR1 and CDR2 are LGHDT and YNNKEL (reference sequence). J lost 4 bases, V lost 0 bases, and 4 bases had no gene match. The CDR3 sequence: CASSQEQGGINEKLFF. The CDR3 bases are TGTGCCAGCAGCCAAGAACAGGGGGGGATTAATGAAAAACTGTTTTTT. Looking up the rest from reference TRBV3-1 and TRBJ1-4 gives the full variable domain: DTAVSQTPKYLVTQMGNDKSIKCEQNLGHDTMYWYKQDSKKFLKIMFSYNNKELIINETVPNRFSPKSPDKAHLNLHINSLELGDSAVYFCASSQEQGGINEKLFFGSGTQLSVL.

Many counts were recorded for this clonotype. The chain has TRBV29-1 and TRBJ1-2; 10 bases fit TRBD1. Trimming took 7 bases from V and 7 from J; bases not matched to a gene: 9. CDR1 and CDR2 from the germline V gene are SQVTM and ANQGSEA. This CDR3 spans 13 amino acids. CDR3 region: CSAETGGDFGYTF. The CDR3 DNA sequence: TGCAGCGCTGAGACAGGGGGCGATTTTGGCTACACCTTC.

Comments on this clonotype: A read error may produce the germline difference seen at one junction end. This chain links TRBV7-2 with TRBJ2-4; 10 bases line up with TRBD2. The length of the CDR3 is 17 residues. Germline V gives CDR1 SGHTA, CDR2 FQGNSA. The CDR3 bases are TGCGCCAGCAGCTTTAGCGGGGGGTCGGTAGCCAAAAACATTCAGTACTTC. Amino acids: CASSFSGGSVAKNIQYF.

The genes are TRBV12-3 or TRBV12-4 and TRBJ1-5, with D tentatively TRBD1 (6 bases). V was trimmed by 6 bases and J by 3 bases, leaving 9 bases between them. The CDR3 is 13 residues long. The CDR3 nucleotides read TGTGCCAGCAGAGGACAGATCAATCAGCCCCAGCATTTT. Translation: CASRGQINQPQHF.